Below, 30 T cell receptor beta chains from the same sample are listed, as sequenced in a study of blood T cell repertoires in COVID-19. The assay was immunoSEQ multiplex PCR, and TCRdb's table has in-frame clones only and misses some. The table has tens of thousands of clones, 81% seen once; the top ten hold roughly 40%. Material for sequencing was peripheral blood. The receptors originated from an elderly man with acute or convalescent COVID-19.

The chain couples TRBV6-6 to TRBJ1-1; D is possibly TRBD1 (6 bases). The CDR3 has 16 residues. CDR1 is MNHNY, CDR2 SVGAGI, per germline (reference sequence). V was shortened by 4 bases and J by 4 bases, with 19 bases between the two germline ends. CDR3 DNA sequence: TGTGCCAGCAGTTCCCCGGTCGGGGGCGGGAGCACTGAAGCTTTCTTT. Protein: CASSSPVGGGSTEAFF.

This chain joins TRBV3-1 (or the pseudogene TRBV3-2) and TRBJ1-2; D possibly corresponds to TRBD1 (6 bases). V was clipped by 1 base and J by 4 bases, with 10 bases between them. From germline, CDR1 is LGHDT and CDR2 YNNKEL (reference sequence). This CDR3 has 14 residues. CDR3 sequence: CASSQGPGAYGYTF. DNA for the CDR3: TGTGCCAGCAGCCAAGGGCCAGGGGCCTATGGCTACACCTTC.

This chain joins TRBV9 and TRBJ2-1; 8 bases line up with TRBD1. Germline V gene lookup returns CDR1 SGDLS and CDR2 YYNGEE. The CDR3 length is 16 residues. J lost 4 bases, V lost 4 bases, and 10 bases had no gene match. CDR3 protein: CASSTLGQAPYNEQFF. The CDR3 nucleotides read TGTGCCAGCAGCACTTTGGGACAGGCCCCATACAATGAGCAGTTCTTC.

The DNA of the CDR3 is TGTGCCAGCAGTCTAGGGCCAGGGAACTCCCAAGAGACCCAGTACTTC. Its translation is CASSLGPGNSQETQYF. This rearrangement joins TRBV28 to TRBJ2-5; tentatively, D is TRBD1 (5 bases). CDR3 length: 16 amino acids. CDR1 MDHEN and CDR2 SYDVKM come from the germline V gene. Between the trimmed V and J ends, which lost 5 bases and 1 base, there was a span of 17 bases.

This chain links TRBV7-2 with TRBJ2-1; unclear D gene. The germline gives CDR1 SGHTA, CDR2 FQGNSA. CDR3 size: 15 residues. Trimming took 3 bases from V and 0 from J, leaving 9 bases between them. CDR3 sequence reads: CASSFSASSYNEQFF. Here the CDR3 DNA reads TGTGCCAGCAGCTTCAGCGCCAGCTCCTACAATGAGCAGTTCTTC.

V is TRBV14 and J is TRBJ1-3; D perhaps matches TRBD1 (5 bases). V was pared by 1 base and J by 0 bases, with 13 bases between. Germline V gives CDR1 SGHDN, CDR2 FVKESK. This CDR3 region has 17 residues. CDR3 DNA: TGTGCCAGCAGCCAAGTCGGGGGTTTGACCTCTGGAAACACCATATATTTT. Amino acid sequence: CASSQVGGLTSGNTIYF.

The chain carries TRBV5-5 and TRBJ2-1; the match to TRBD2 covers 7 bases. Germline V gives CDR1 SGHKS, CDR2 YYEKEE (reference sequence). The CDR3 is 14 amino acids. With V trimmed by 4 bases and J by 1 base, 2 bases remained unmatched. The CDR3 sequence is CASSGRVSYNEQFF. The CDR3 nucleotides read TGTGCCAGCAGCGGGAGGGTTTCCTACAATGAGCAGTTCTTC.

A note on this clone: Other DNA sequences in this specimen translate into the identical CDR3. The V and J genes are TRBV5-1 and TRBJ1-2; perhaps TRBD1 as D (6 bases). From germline, CDR1 is SGHRS and CDR2 YFSETQ. The CDR3 has 13 residues. V was shortened by 3 bases and J by 2 bases, with 8 bases between the two germline ends. The CDR3 sequence is CASSSQGNYGYTF. The CDR3 DNA reads TGCGCCAGCAGCTCGCAGGGGAACTATGGCTACACCTTC.

This sequence joins TRBV30 and TRBJ2-7; D is uncertain. From germline, CDR1 is GTSNPN and CDR2 SVGIG (reference sequence). This CDR3 has 11 amino acids. V shed 3 bases and J shed 4 bases, with 7 bases lying between them. CDR3 amino acids: CAWSVRYEQYF. The DNA for the CDR3 is TGTGCCTGGAGCGTGAGGTACGAGCAGTACTTC.

V and J are TRBV19 and TRBJ1-5; unclear D gene. CDR1 and CDR2 (germline): LNHDA, SQIVND (reference sequence). This CDR3 is built from 13 residues. Trimming removed 0 bases at V and 3 bases at J, with 3 bases between. The CDR3 protein is CASSIEANQPQHF. As DNA, the CDR3 is TGTGCCAGTAGTATAGAGGCCAATCAGCCCCAGCATTTT.

This chain connects TRBV7-8 to TRBJ2-7, with 10 bases that match TRBD1. From germline, CDR1 is SGHVS and CDR2 FQNEAQ. This CDR3 region has 15 residues. Losses at the gene ends were 5 bases for V and 3 bases for J; bases not matched to a gene: 7. CDR3 residues: CASSLLTGGFYEQYF. Written as DNA, the CDR3 is TGTGCCAGCAGCCTACTGACAGGGGGCTTCTACGAGCAGTACTTC.

The chain employs TRBV29-1 and TRBJ1-1; D not resolved. V shed 5 bases and J shed 8 bases, with 18 bases lying between them. This CDR3 is 13 amino acids long. Germline values: CDR1 SQVTM, CDR2 ANQGSEA. CDR3 DNA sequence: TGCAGCGTTAGCGAGTTCCGTTTCACCGAAGCTTTCTTT. This gives the protein CSVSEFRFTEAFF.

The V call is TRBV7-2, the J call TRBJ2-1; TRBD2 is a possible D gene (6 bases). Trimming removed 4 bases at V and 5 bases at J, with 18 bases between. The V gene's germline CDR1 is SGHTA and CDR2 FQGNSA. The CDR3 has 16 residues. The CDR3 region is CASSSPLGRGNNEQFF. The CDR3 bases are TGTGCCAGCAGCTCCCCCTTGGGGCGGGGTAACAATGAGCAGTTCTTC.

This clone turned up a few times. This sequence joins TRBV7-6 and TRBJ2-1; TRBD2 matches at 9 bases. Germline trimming cut 5 bases from V and 7 bases from J; bases unmatched to any gene: 12. There are 16 residues in the CDR3. Germline CDR1 SGHVS, CDR2 FNYEAQ. The CDR3 DNA follows: TGTGCCAGCAGCCGCCCTCAGGCGGGAGGGCCGAATGAGCAGTTCTTC. It is translated as CASSRPQAGGPNEQFF.

The chain couples TRBV5-6 to TRBJ1-2; D gene ambiguous. The germline V gene has CDR1 SGHDT and CDR2 YYEEEE. This CDR3 has 15 amino acids. V was clipped by 0 bases and J by 2 bases, with 11 bases between them. The CDR3 sequence is CASSLVNAKNYGYTF. In DNA form, the CDR3 reads TGTGCCAGCAGCTTGGTGAACGCTAAAAACTATGGCTACACCTTC.

The chain recombines TRBV6-5 with TRBJ1-5; D is unclear. The germline CDR1 and CDR2 sequences are MNHEY and SVGAGI. The CDR3 has 14 residues. V was shortened by 6 bases and J by 6 bases, with 15 bases between the two germline ends. The CDR3 here is CASRPERAPQPQHF. CDR3 DNA: TGTGCCAGCAGGCCCGAGAGGGCCCCTCAGCCCCAGCATTTT.

The chain combines TRBV19 with TRBJ1-2, with D tentatively TRBD1 (5 bases). The CDR3 is 13 amino acids. V lost 5 bases and J 6 bases, leaving 13 bases between the germline ends. The germline CDR1 and CDR2 sequences are LNHDA and SQIVND (reference sequence). In nucleotides, the CDR3 is TGTGCCAGTAGTCCGCGGACACTCAATGGCTACACCTTC. It encodes CASSPRTLNGYTF.

The chain has TRBV12-3 or TRBV12-4 and TRBJ1-2; D is perhaps TRBD1 (6 bases). Trimming left V 4 bases short and J 4 bases short, with 10 bases between. The CDR3 covers 13 residues. The CDR3 is CASSSQGSYGYTF. In nucleotides, the CDR3 is TGTGCCAGCAGTTCTCAGGGGAGCTATGGCTACACCTTC.

The chain links TRBV4-1 to TRBJ2-1, with D possibly being TRBD1 (5 bases). The V and J ends lost 1 base and 1 base respectively, with 8 bases between them. Germline V CDR1 and CDR2: MGHRA, YSYEKL. This CDR3 comprises 15 residues. The CDR3 DNA follows: TGCGCCAGCAGCCAAGGGCCAGGGTCCTACAATGAGCAGTTCTTC. Amino acid sequence: CASSQGPGSYNEQFF.

This clone appeared once. The chain combines TRBV27 with TRBJ2-3; 8 nucleotides line up with TRBD1. V shed 5 bases and J 4 bases; nucleotides not matched to a gene: 8. The CDR3 length is 15 residues. Germline-derived CDR1 and CDR2 are MNHEY and SMNVEV (reference sequence). The CDR3 reads CASSNQGARSDTQYF. In DNA, the CDR3 is TGTGCCAGCAGTAACCAGGGGGCGAGGTCAGATACGCAGTATTTT.

The chain recombines TRBV10-3 with TRBJ1-5; TRBD1 aligns across 8 bases. The CDR3 contains 13 residues. The trim removed 6 bases at V and 8 bases at J, leaving 6 bases unmatched. The germline V gene encodes CDR1 ENHRY and CDR2 SYGVKD. For the CDR3, the DNA is TGTGCCATCAGAGCAGGGGGCTCTGAGCCCCAGCATTTT. Its translation is CAIRAGGSEPQHF.

The chain employs TRBV5-1 and TRBJ2-3; 8 bases fit TRBD2. V gave up 1 base and J gave up 8 bases; unmatched junction bases: 12. Germline CDR1 SGHRS, CDR2 YFSETQ. The CDR3 loop spans 16 amino acids. In DNA form, the CDR3 reads TGCGCCAGCAGCTTGACTAGCGGTCTTACCCTTGGTACGCAGTATTTT. It is translated as CASSLTSGLTLGTQYF. Full variable domain (missing parts from reference TRBV5-1 and TRBJ2-3): KAGVTQTPRYLIKTRGQQVTLSCSPISGHRSVSWYQQTPGQGLQFLFEYFSETQRNKGNFPGRFSGRQFSNSRSEMNVSTLELGDSALYLCASSLTSGLTLGTQYFGPGTRLTVL.

The chain has TRBV27 and TRBJ2-3, with TRBD1 matching 9 bases. There are 15 residues in the CDR3. J was trimmed by 4 bases and V by 3 bases; bases with no gene match: 5. CDR1 MNHEY and CDR2 SMNVEV come from the germline V gene (reference sequence). The DNA for the CDR3 is TGTGCCAGCAGTTTCAGAGGACAGGGGTCAGATACGCAGTATTTT. Encoded protein: CASSFRGQGSDTQYF.

V usage is TRBV28 and J usage is TRBJ1-4, with TRBD1 identical over 11 bases. Losses at the gene ends were 6 bases for V and 8 bases for J; bases not matched to a gene: 14. The CDR3 has 17 residues. Germline V gene lookup returns CDR1 MDHEN and CDR2 SYDVKM. The CDR3 DNA sequence: TGTGCCAGCAGCTCGGCCGGGACAGGGGGGCAGAACGAAAAACTGTTTTTT. This codes for CASSSAGTGGQNEKLFF.

The chain uses TRBV29-1 and TRBJ2-3; TRBD1 agrees at 7 bases. The CDR3 is made up of 13 amino acids. Per the germline V gene, CDR1 is SQVTM and CDR2 is ANQGSEA. After removal of 8 bases from V and 3 bases from J, the junction contained 8 bases not matched to a gene. CDR3 sequence reads: CSTTPGGTDTQYF. CDR3 DNA sequence: TGCAGCACAACTCCAGGGGGAACAGATACGCAGTATTTT.

The chain is built from TRBV27 and TRBJ2-6, with 10 positions matching TRBD1. Germline CDR1 is MNHEY and CDR2 is SMNVEV (reference sequence). CDR3 length: 19 residues. Losses at the gene ends were 4 bases for V and 0 bases for J; bases not matched to a gene: 9. This chain's CDR3 is CASSSLGTGAPSGANVLTF. The CDR3 region has the DNA TGTGCCAGCAGTTCCCTCGGGACAGGGGCCCCCTCTGGGGCCAACGTCCTGACTTTC.

The V gene is TRBV11-2, the J gene TRBJ2-7; 8 nucleotides line up with TRBD1. Trimming at V came to 5 bases and at J to 3 bases, leaving 6 bases not matched to a gene. The CDR3 spans 14 residues. Germline loops: CDR1 SGHAT, CDR2 FQNNGV. For the CDR3, the DNA is TGTGCCAGCAGCCCAAGTACAGGGGGCTACGAGCAGTACTTC. It is translated as CASSPSTGGYEQYF.

This chain uses TRBV19 with TRBJ2-5; 7 bases are a match to TRBD1. The V gene's germline CDR1 is LNHDA and CDR2 SQIVND (reference sequence). With 6 bases clipped from V and 2 bases from J, the junction kept 6 bases outside the gene matches. This CDR3 is built from 14 residues. CDR3 region: CASSFGQVQETQYF. The CDR3 region has the DNA TGTGCCAGTAGCTTCGGACAGGTACAAGAGACCCAGTACTTC. Filled out from reference TRBV19 and TRBJ2-5, the complete variable domain reads DGGITQSPKYLFRKEGQNVTLSCEQNLNHDAMYWYRQDPGQGLRLIYYSQIVNDFQKGDIAEGYSVSREKKESFPLTVTSAQKNPTAFYLCASSFGQVQETQYFGPGTRLLVL.

This chain links TRBV28 with TRBJ1-6; no definite D call. Looked up from germline, CDR1 is MDHEN and CDR2 is SYDVKM. Trimming removed 4 bases at V and 3 bases at J, with 22 bases between. This CDR3 comprises 19 residues. Here the CDR3 reads CASSSSREETRVYNSPLHF. The CDR3 nucleotides are TGTGCCAGCAGTTCCTCTAGGGAGGAAACTAGGGTCTATAATTCACCCCTCCACTTT.

DNA for the CDR3: TGTGCCAGCAGTGGGACAGGGGGCGCGTACAATGAGCAGTTCTTC. This codes for CASSGTGGAYNEQFF. The V gene is TRBV2, the J gene TRBJ2-1, with 11 bases that match TRBD1. The CDR3 length is 15 residues. Losses at the gene ends were 4 bases for V and 4 bases for J; bases not matched to a gene: 3. The germline CDR1 and CDR2 sequences are SNHLY and FYNNEI.